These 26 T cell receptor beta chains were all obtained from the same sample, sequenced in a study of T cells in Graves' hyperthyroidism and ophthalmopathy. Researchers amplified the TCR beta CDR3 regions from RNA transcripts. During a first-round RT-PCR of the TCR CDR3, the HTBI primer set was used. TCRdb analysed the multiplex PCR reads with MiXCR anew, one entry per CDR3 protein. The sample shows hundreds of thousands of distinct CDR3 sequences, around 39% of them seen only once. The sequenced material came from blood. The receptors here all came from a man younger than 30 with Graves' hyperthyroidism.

CDR3 in amino acids: CASSFWDSSGNTIYF. CDR3 DNA sequence: TGTGCCAGCAGCTTCTGGGATAGCTCTGGAAACACCATATATTTT. The rearrangement uses TRBV7-9 and TRBJ1-3; D is undetermined. In germline, CDR1 is SEHNR, CDR2 FQNEAQ (reference sequence). The length of the CDR3 is 15 residues. Trimming took off 3 bases at V and 0 bases at J, with 9 bases between the two ends.

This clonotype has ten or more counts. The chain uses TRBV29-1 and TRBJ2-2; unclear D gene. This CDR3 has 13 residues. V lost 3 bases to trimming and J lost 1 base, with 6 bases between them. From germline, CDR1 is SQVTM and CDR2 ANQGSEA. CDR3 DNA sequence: TGCAGCGTTGACAGTCAGAACACCGGGGAGCTGTTTTTT. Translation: CSVDSQNTGELFF.

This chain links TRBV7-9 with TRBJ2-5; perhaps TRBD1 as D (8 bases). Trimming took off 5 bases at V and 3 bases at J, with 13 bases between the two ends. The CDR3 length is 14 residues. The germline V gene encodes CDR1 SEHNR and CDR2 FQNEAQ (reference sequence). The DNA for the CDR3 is TGTGCCAGCAGCCGCGGGGGACAGGAAGAGACCCAGTACTTC. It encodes CASSRGGQEETQYF.

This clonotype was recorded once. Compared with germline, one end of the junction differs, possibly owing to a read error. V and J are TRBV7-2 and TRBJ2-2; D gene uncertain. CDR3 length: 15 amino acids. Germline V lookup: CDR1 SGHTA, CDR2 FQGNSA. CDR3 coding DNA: TGCGCCAGCAGCCAAATTAAGGGTCGGACCGGGGAGCTGTTTTTT. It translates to CASSQIKGRTGELFF.

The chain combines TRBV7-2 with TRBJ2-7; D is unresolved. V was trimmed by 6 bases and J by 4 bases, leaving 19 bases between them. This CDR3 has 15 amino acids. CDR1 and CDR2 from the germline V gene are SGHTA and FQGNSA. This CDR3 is CASRVADVDPYEQYF. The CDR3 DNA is TGTGCCAGCAGGGTCGCGGACGTCGATCCTTACGAGCAGTACTTC.

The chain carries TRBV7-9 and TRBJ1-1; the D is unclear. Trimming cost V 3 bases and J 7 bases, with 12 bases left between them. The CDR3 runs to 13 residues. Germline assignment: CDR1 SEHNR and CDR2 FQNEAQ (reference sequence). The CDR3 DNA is TGTGCCAGCAGCTTGGGAGTCGACGGTGAAGCTTTCTTT. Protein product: CASSLGVDGEAFF.

CDR3 residues: CASSPPVGQAHYNSPLHF. In DNA form, the CDR3 reads TGTGCCAGCAGCCCGCCGGTGGGACAGGCACATTATAATTCACCCCTCCACTTT. This rearrangement joins TRBV9 to TRBJ1-6; 8 bases match TRBD1. The CDR3 is made up of 18 amino acids. The V gene's germline CDR1 is SGDLS and CDR2 YYNGEE. J lost 4 bases, V lost 4 bases, and 13 bases had no gene match. Using reference TRBV9 and TRBJ1-6 for the parts outside the CDR3, the full variable domain is DSGVTQTPKHLITATGQRVTLRCSPRSGDLSVYWYQQSLDQGLQFLIQYYNGEERAKGNILERFSAQQFPDLHSELNLSSLELGDSALYFCASSPPVGQAHYNSPLHFGNGTRLTVT.

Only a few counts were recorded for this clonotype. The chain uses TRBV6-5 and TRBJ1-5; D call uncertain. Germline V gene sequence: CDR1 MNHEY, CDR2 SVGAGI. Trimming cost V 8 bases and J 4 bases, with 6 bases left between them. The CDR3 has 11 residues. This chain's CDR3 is CASGINQPQHF. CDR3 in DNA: TGTGCCAGCGGAATTAATCAGCCCCAGCATTTT.

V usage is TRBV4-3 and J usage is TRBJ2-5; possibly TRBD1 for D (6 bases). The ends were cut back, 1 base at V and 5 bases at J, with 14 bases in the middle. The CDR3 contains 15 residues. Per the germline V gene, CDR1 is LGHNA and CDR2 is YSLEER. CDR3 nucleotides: TGCGCCAGCAGCCAAGGCTCGACAGGTTGGGAGACCCAGTACTTC. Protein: CASSQGSTGWETQYF.

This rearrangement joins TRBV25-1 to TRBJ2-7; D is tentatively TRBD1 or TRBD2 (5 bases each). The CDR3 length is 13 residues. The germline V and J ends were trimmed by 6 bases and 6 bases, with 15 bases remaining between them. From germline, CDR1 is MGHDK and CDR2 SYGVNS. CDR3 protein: CASSVQGASEQYF. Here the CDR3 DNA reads TGTGCCAGCAGCGTCCAGGGAGCCAGCGAGCAGTACTTC.

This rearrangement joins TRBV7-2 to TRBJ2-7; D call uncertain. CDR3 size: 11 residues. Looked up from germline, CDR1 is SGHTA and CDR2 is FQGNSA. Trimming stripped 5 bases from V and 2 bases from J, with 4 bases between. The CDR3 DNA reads TGTGCCAGCAGCGATACCTACGAGCAGTACTTC. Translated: CASSDTYEQYF.

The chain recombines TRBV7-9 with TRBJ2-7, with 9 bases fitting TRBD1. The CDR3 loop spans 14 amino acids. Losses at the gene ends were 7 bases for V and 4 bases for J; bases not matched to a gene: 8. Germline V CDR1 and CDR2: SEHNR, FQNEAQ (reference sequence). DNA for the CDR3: TGTGCCAGCACCACCGGGACAGGGTCGTACGAGCAGTACTTC. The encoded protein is CASTTGTGSYEQYF. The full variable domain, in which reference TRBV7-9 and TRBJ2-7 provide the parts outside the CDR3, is DTGVSQNPRHKITKRGQNVTFRCDPISEHNRLYWYRQTLGQGPEFLTYFQNEAQLEKSRLLSDRFSAERPKGSFSTLEIQRTEQGDSAMYLCASTTGTGSYEQYFGPGTRLTVT.

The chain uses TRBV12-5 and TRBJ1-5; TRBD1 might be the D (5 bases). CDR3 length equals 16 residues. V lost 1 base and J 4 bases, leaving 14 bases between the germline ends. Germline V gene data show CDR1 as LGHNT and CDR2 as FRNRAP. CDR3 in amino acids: CASGLGTAGPNQPQHF. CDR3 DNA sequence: TGTGCTAGTGGTTTGGGTACCGCAGGGCCGAATCAGCCCCAGCATTTT.

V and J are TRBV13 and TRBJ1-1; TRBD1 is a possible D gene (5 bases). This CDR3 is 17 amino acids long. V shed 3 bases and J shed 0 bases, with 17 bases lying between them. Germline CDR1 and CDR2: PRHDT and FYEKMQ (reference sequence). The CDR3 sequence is CASSFGTRRSLNTEAFF. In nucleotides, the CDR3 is TGTGCCAGCAGCTTTGGGACGAGACGAAGCCTGAACACTGAAGCTTTCTTT.

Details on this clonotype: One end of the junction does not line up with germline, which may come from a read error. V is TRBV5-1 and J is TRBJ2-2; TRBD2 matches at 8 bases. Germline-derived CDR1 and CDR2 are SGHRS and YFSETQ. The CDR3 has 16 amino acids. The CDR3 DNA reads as TGTGCCAGCAGCCGGACTAGCCAAACGAACACCGGGGAGCTGTTTTTT. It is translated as CASSRTSQTNTGELFF.

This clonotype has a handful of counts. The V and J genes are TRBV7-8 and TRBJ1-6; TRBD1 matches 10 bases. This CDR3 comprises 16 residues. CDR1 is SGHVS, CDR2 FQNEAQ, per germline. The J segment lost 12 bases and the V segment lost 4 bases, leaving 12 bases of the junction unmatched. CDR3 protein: CASSSSRTGGRVPLHF. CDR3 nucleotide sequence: TGTGCCAGCAGCTCTAGCCGGACAGGGGGAAGAGTACCCCTCCACTTT.

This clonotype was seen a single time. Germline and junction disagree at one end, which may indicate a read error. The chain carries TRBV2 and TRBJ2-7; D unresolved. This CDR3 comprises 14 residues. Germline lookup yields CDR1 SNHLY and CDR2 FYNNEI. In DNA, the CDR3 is TGTGCCAGCAGTGATCCTAGGCAGATTTACGAGCAGCACTTC. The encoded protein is CASSDPRQIYEQHF.

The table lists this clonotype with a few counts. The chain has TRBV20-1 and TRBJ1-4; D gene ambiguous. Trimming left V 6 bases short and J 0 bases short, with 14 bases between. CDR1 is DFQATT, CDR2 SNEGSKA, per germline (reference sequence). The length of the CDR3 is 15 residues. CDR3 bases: TGCAGTGCCGGCCCTACAGCCGCAACTAATGAAAAACTGTTTTTT. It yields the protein CSAGPTAATNEKLFF.

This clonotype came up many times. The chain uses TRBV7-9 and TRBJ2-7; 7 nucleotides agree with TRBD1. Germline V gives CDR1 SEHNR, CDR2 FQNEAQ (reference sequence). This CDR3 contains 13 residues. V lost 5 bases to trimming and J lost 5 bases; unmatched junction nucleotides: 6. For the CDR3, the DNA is TGTGCCAGCAGCCCTATGACAGGGCACGAGCAGTACTTC. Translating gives CASSPMTGHEQYF.

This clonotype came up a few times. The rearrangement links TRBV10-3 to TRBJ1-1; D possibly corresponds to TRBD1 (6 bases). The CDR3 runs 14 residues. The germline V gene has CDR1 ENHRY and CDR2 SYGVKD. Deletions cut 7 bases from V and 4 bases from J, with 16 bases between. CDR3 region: CAIKAGGAPTEAFF. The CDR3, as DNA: TGTGCCATCAAAGCCGGGGGGGCGCCCACTGAAGCTTTCTTT.

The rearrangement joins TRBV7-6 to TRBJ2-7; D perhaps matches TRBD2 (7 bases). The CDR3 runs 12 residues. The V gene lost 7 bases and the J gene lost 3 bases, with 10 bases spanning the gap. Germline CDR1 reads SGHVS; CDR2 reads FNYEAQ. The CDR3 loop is CASKGGYYEQYF. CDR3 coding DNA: TGTGCCAGCAAGGGGGGGTACTACGAGCAGTACTTC.

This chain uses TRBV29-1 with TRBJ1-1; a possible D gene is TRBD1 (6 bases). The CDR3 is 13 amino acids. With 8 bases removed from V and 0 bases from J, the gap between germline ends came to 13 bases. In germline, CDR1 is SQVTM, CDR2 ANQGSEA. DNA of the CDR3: TGCAGCTTAGTTGCAGGGGTGAACACTGAAGCTTTCTTT. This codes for CSLVAGVNTEAFF.

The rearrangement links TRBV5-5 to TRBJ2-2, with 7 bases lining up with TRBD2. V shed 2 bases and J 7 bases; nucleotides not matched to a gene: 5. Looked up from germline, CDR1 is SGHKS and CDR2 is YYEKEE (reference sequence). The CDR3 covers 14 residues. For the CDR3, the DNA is TGTGCCAGCAGCTTAGCGGGGACTAACGGGGAGCTGTTTTTT. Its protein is CASSLAGTNGELFF.

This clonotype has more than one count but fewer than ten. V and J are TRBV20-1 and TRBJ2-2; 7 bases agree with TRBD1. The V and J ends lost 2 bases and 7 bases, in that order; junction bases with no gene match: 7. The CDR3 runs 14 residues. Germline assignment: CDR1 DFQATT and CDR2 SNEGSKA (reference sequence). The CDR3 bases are TGCAGTGCTAGACCACAGGGGTTAGTCGGGGAGCTGTTTTTT. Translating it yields CSARPQGLVGELFF.

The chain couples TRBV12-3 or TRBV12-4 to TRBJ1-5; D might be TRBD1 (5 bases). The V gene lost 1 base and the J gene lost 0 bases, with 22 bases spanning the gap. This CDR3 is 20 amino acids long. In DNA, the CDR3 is TGTGCCAGCAGTTTAGGTTGGGGCAGGAGAACCCCTAATAGCAATCAGCCCCAGCATTTT. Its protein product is CASSLGWGRRTPNSNQPQHF.

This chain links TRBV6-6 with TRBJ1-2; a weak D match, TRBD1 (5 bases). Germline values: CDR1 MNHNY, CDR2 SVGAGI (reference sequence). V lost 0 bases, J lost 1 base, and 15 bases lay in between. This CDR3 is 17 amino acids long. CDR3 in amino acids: CASSYSGATDNNYGYTF. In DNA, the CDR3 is TGTGCCAGCAGTTACTCTGGTGCGACGGACAATAACTATGGCTACACCTTC.